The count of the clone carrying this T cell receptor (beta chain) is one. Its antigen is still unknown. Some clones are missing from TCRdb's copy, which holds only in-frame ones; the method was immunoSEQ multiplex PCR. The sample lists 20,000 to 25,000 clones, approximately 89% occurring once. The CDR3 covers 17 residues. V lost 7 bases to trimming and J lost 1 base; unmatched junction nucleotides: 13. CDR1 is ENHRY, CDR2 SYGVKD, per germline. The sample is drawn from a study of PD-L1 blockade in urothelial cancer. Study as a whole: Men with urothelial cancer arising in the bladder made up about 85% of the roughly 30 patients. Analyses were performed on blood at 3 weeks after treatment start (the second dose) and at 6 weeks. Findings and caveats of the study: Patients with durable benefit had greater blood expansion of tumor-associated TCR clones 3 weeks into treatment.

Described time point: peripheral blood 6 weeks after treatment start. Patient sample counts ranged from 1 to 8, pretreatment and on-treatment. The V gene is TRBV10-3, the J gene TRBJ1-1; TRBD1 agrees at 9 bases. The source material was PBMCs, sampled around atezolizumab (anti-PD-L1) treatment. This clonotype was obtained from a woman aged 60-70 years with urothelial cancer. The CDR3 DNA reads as TGTGCCATCAACCGCGGGGGACAGGGTAGCGGGAACACTGAAGCTTTCTTT. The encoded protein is CAINRGGQGSGNTEAFF.